The sequence of this T cell receptor (beta chain) was determined in a study of blood T cell repertoires in COVID-19. Study information: Collection of acute and convalescent COVID-19 samples took place in the United States, Italy and Spain. Sample material is recorded as cDNA or gDNA derived from T cells, B-cell-depleted T cells, or PBMCs.

Per the original methods: Using reference gene primer amplification, nucleated cell counts were estimated. Profiled with immunoSEQ multiplex PCR; TCRdb holds only in-frame clones, not every one. D and trimming were read from the DNA, whereas the V and J calls and clone size are those reported in that table. The profile covers about 250,000 clones, with 70% to 90% appearing a single time and roughly 3.1% taken by the ten largest. There are 16 residues in the CDR3. With 4 bases clipped from V and 4 bases from J, the junction kept 11 bases outside the gene matches. Germline assignment: CDR1 SGHRS and CDR2 YFSETQ.

This TCR was sampled from a man between 18 and 35 years old with active or convalescent COVID-19. The chain uses TRBV5-1 and TRBJ1-1; 9 bases align to TRBD1. Material: peripheral blood. CDR3 loop: CASSQGTGWSGTEAFF. Written as DNA, the CDR3 is TGCGCCAGCAGCCAAGGGACAGGGTGGAGTGGCACTGAAGCTTTCTTT.